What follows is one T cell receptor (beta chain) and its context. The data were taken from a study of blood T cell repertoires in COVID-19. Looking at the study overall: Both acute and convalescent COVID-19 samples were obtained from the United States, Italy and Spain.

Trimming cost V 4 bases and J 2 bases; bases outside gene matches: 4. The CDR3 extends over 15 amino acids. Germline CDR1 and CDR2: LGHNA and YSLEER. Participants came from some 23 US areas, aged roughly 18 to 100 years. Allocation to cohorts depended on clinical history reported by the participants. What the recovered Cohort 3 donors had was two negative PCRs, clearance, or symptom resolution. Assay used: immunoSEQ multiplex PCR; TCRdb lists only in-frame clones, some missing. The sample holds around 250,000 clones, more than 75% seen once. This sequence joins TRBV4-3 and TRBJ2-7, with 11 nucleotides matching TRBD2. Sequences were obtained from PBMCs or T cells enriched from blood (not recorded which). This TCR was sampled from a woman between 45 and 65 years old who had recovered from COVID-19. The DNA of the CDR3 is TGCGCCAGCAGCCCGGGGACTAGCGGAACCTACGAGCAGTACTTC. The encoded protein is CASSPGTSGTYEQYF.